Listed below are T cell receptor beta chains from one sample, sequenced in a study of blood T cell repertoires in COVID-19. TCRdb's copy holds only in-frame clones and misses some; the assay was immunoSEQ multiplex PCR. The profile covers fewer than 350,000 clones, with 75% to 90% appearing a single time and approximately 5.5% taken by the ten largest. Source material: PBMCs or T cells enriched from blood (not recorded which). The receptor source for this set is a man between 60 and 70 years old who had recovered from COVID-19. CDR3s include the opening cysteine and the closing phenylalanine or tryptophan. D genes are given only for firm matches. Clone size is shown for a subset of rows, as once, few, many or a class of expanded clone.

v_call: TRBV9
d_call: TRBD1
j_call: TRBJ1-1
clone_size: NA
cdr3_nt: TGTGCCAGCAGCGTAGATGCCAGGGGGCGAGGCACTGAAGCTTTCTTT
cdr3_aa: CASSVDARGRGTEAFF

v_call: TRBV6-2/TRBV6-3
d_call: NA
j_call: TRBJ2-2
clone_size: NA
cdr3_nt: TGTGCCAGCAGCCGACAGGGAGGTGGGTCGACCGGGGAGCTGTTTTTT
cdr3_aa: CASSRQGGGSTGELFF

v_call: TRBV28
d_call: TRBD1
j_call: TRBJ1-4
clone_size: NA
cdr3_nt: TGTGCCAGCAGTTTAGGGACAGAAAATGAAAAACTGTTTTTT
cdr3_aa: CASSLGTENEKLFF

v_call: TRBV7-2
d_call: NA
j_call: TRBJ1-2
clone_size: once
cdr3_nt: TGTGCCAGCAGCTTAGGGGCAGGGACTAACTATGGCTACACCTTC
cdr3_aa: CASSLGAGTNYGYTF

v_call: TRBV6-2/TRBV6-3
d_call: NA
j_call: TRBJ2-7
clone_size: NA
cdr3_nt: TGTGCCAGCAGTTACCAGGGGACGCGGGCCTACGAGCAGTACTTC
cdr3_aa: CASSYQGTRAYEQYF

v_call: TRBV5-1
d_call: NA
j_call: TRBJ2-5
clone_size: NA
cdr3_nt: TGCGCCAGCAGCTCTCGACCCACAGGGAACCAAGAGACCCAGTACTTC
cdr3_aa: CASSSRPTGNQETQYF

v_call: TRBV19
d_call: TRBD1
j_call: TRBJ1-5
clone_size: NA
cdr3_nt: TGTGCCAGTCGGGGACAGGGAGGTTTTCAGCCCCAGCATTTT
cdr3_aa: CASRGQGGFQPQHF

v_call: TRBV24-1
d_call: NA
j_call: TRBJ2-3
clone_size: NA
cdr3_nt: TGTGCCACCAGTGATCCCGGGTCCGATTCCTTCACAGATACGCAGTATTTT
cdr3_aa: CATSDPGSDSFTDTQYF

v_call: TRBV7-2
d_call: TRBD1
j_call: TRBJ1-4
clone_size: once
cdr3_nt: TGTGCCAGCAGCTTCCGGACAGGCGCTACTAATGAAAAACTGTTTTTT
cdr3_aa: CASSFRTGATNEKLFF

v_call: TRBV27
d_call: TRBD1
j_call: TRBJ2-7
clone_size: NA
cdr3_nt: TGTGCCAGCAGTTCATCGGACAGGCCCTACGAGCAGTACTTC
cdr3_aa: CASSSSDRPYEQYF

v_call: TRBV2
d_call: TRBD2
j_call: TRBJ2-3
clone_size: NA
cdr3_nt: TGTGCCAGCAGTCGGTCTAGCGGGAATGCTGCAGATACGCAGTATTTT
cdr3_aa: CASSRSSGNAADTQYF

v_call: TRBV25-1
d_call: NA
j_call: TRBJ1-5
clone_size: NA
cdr3_nt: TGTGCCAGCAGTGAACCCCGGGAGAAAACCAATCAGCCCCAGCATTTT
cdr3_aa: CASSEPREKTNQPQHF

v_call: TRBV7-6
d_call: NA
j_call: TRBJ1-5
clone_size: NA
cdr3_nt: TGTGCCAGCAGCCTAAATGGACTGCTCAATCAGCCCCAGCATTTT
cdr3_aa: CASSLNGLLNQPQHF

v_call: TRBV6-5
d_call: NA
j_call: TRBJ1-1
clone_size: NA
cdr3_nt: TGTGCCAGCAGTTCCCACATTTCCTTGAACACTGAAGCTTTCTTT
cdr3_aa: CASSSHISLNTEAFF

v_call: TRBV13
d_call: NA
j_call: TRBJ1-5
clone_size: NA
cdr3_nt: TGTGCCAGCAGCTTAAGGAGGAATAGCAATCAGCCCCAGCATTTT
cdr3_aa: CASSLRRNSNQPQHF

v_call: TRBV11-3
d_call: NA
j_call: TRBJ1-1
clone_size: NA
cdr3_nt: TGTGCCAGCAGCTTAGGAGGCAACCAGAACACTGAAGCTTTCTTT
cdr3_aa: CASSLGGNQNTEAFF

v_call: TRBV11-2
d_call: TRBD2
j_call: TRBJ2-1
clone_size: NA
cdr3_nt: TGTGCCAGCAGTCCTAGCGGGAGGGCATACAATGAGCAGTTCTTC
cdr3_aa: CASSPSGRAYNEQFF

v_call: TRBV28
d_call: NA
j_call: TRBJ1-2
clone_size: NA
cdr3_nt: TGTGCCAGCAGCCATGGACAGTTCTATGGCTACACCTTC
cdr3_aa: CASSHGQFYGYTF

v_call: TRBV10-3
d_call: NA
j_call: TRBJ1-6
clone_size: NA
cdr3_nt: TGTGCCATCAGTACAAATGATTCACCCCTCCACTTT
cdr3_aa: CAISTNDSPLHF

v_call: TRBV5-1
d_call: TRBD1
j_call: TRBJ1-4
clone_size: NA
cdr3_nt: TGCGCCAGCAGCTTGGAAGGGACAGGGGGTCAAAAACTGTTTTTT
cdr3_aa: CASSLEGTGGQKLFF

v_call: TRBV5-4
d_call: NA
j_call: TRBJ2-6
clone_size: NA
cdr3_nt: TGTGCCAGCAGCTTGTTTTACTCTGGGGCCAACGTCCTGACTTTC
cdr3_aa: CASSLFYSGANVLTF

v_call: TRBV11-2
d_call: TRBD1
j_call: TRBJ1-6
clone_size: once
cdr3_nt: TGTGCCAGCAGCTCCTCGGACAGGGGGCTCCATAATTCACCCCTCCACTTT
cdr3_aa: CASSSSDRGLHNSPLHF

v_call: TRBV5-6
d_call: TRBD2
j_call: TRBJ2-5
clone_size: NA
cdr3_nt: TGTGCCAGCAGCTTGGAGAGGACTAGCGGTGCCCAAGAGACCCAGTACTTC
cdr3_aa: CASSLERTSGAQETQYF

v_call: TRBV5-1
d_call: TRBD1
j_call: TRBJ1-1
clone_size: NA
cdr3_nt: TGCGCCAGCCGTCCCGGGACAGGGGGACCTGAAGCTTTCTTT
cdr3_aa: CASRPGTGGPEAFF

v_call: TRBV4-3
d_call: NA
j_call: TRBJ1-5
clone_size: once
cdr3_nt: TGCGCCAGCAGCCAAGGGCCCGACAATCAGCCCCAGCATTTT
cdr3_aa: CASSQGPDNQPQHF

v_call: TRBV7-3
d_call: NA
j_call: TRBJ1-2
clone_size: NA
cdr3_nt: TGTGCCAGCAGCTTAACTGGACTTCATGGCTACACCTTC
cdr3_aa: CASSLTGLHGYTF

v_call: TRBV28
d_call: NA
j_call: TRBJ1-5
clone_size: NA
cdr3_nt: TGTGCCAGTCCACCCACCTCACCGGGGGGTCAGCCCCAGCATTTT
cdr3_aa: CASPPTSPGGQPQHF

v_call: TRBV5-1
d_call: TRBD1
j_call: TRBJ2-7
clone_size: once
cdr3_nt: TGCGCCAGCAGCTTGCAGGACAGGGAATTGTACGAGCAGTACTTC
cdr3_aa: CASSLQDRELYEQYF

v_call: TRBV5-4
d_call: TRBD2
j_call: TRBJ2-5
clone_size: NA
cdr3_nt: TGTGCCAGCAGCCGGGGGGGTGGGGAAGCGCTAGAGACCCAGTACTTC
cdr3_aa: CASSRGGGEALETQYF

v_call: TRBV7-2
d_call: NA
j_call: TRBJ1-1
clone_size: NA
cdr3_nt: TGTGCCAGCAGACGGCAGGGCGACGACACTGAAGCTTTCTTT
cdr3_aa: CASRRQGDDTEAFF

v_call: TRBV7-9
d_call: NA
j_call: TRBJ2-7
clone_size: NA
cdr3_nt: TGTGCCAGCAGCCAAGTAGCTATGCGGGCCGCCTCCTACGAGCAGTACTTC
cdr3_aa: CASSQVAMRAASYEQYF

v_call: TRBV7-3
d_call: NA
j_call: TRBJ2-5
clone_size: NA
cdr3_nt: TGTGCCAGCAGTTACAGGGCGAGTGAGACCCAGTACTTC
cdr3_aa: CASSYRASETQYF

v_call: TRBV18
d_call: TRBD2
j_call: TRBJ2-7
clone_size: NA
cdr3_nt: TGTGCCAGCTCACGAGGGACTAGCGGGACCTACGAGCAGTACTTC
cdr3_aa: CASSRGTSGTYEQYF

v_call: TRBV3-1/TRBV3-2
d_call: NA
j_call: TRBJ1-1
clone_size: NA
cdr3_nt: TGTGCCAGCAGCCCTGTTGGGGGCGCCCCTCGCATGAACACTGAAGCTTTCTTT
cdr3_aa: CASSPVGGAPRMNTEAFF

v_call: TRBV7-9
d_call: NA
j_call: TRBJ1-6
clone_size: NA
cdr3_nt: TGTGCCAGCACCGAGGTGTCGGTTAGTTCACCCCTCCACTTT
cdr3_aa: CASTEVSVSSPLHF

v_call: TRBV24-1
d_call: NA
j_call: TRBJ2-1
clone_size: NA
cdr3_nt: TGTGCCACCAGTGATTTAACGAGCGAGACCTACAATGAGCAGTTCTTC
cdr3_aa: CATSDLTSETYNEQFF

v_call: TRBV7-3
d_call: TRBD2
j_call: TRBJ2-1
clone_size: NA
cdr3_nt: TGTGCCAGCAGCTCCCAGACTAGCGGTAACAATGAGCAGTTCTTC
cdr3_aa: CASSSQTSGNNEQFF

v_call: TRBV18
d_call: TRBD1
j_call: TRBJ1-2
clone_size: NA
cdr3_nt: TGTGCCAGCTCACCGCAGACAGGGGGTAACTATGGCTACACCTTC
cdr3_aa: CASSPQTGGNYGYTF

v_call: TRBV6-5
d_call: NA
j_call: TRBJ1-1
clone_size: NA
cdr3_nt: TGTGCCAGCGCTACCGGGACAAGGGGAGAAGCTTTCTTT
cdr3_aa: CASATGTRGEAFF

v_call: TRBV6-5
d_call: NA
j_call: TRBJ2-2
clone_size: NA
cdr3_nt: TGTGCCAGCAGTTACTCGAGTGTCACCGGGGAGCTGTTTTTT
cdr3_aa: CASSYSSVTGELFF

v_call: TRBV7-9
d_call: TRBD1
j_call: TRBJ1-4
clone_size: NA
cdr3_nt: TGTGCCAGCAGCTTCAGTAGGGGGCGTGCAGGTGAAAAACTGTTTTTT
cdr3_aa: CASSFSRGRAGEKLFF

v_call: TRBV18
d_call: TRBD1
j_call: TRBJ2-3
clone_size: NA
cdr3_nt: TGTGCCAGCTCACCCCTGAAGGGACAGGGGACAGATACGCAGTATTTT
cdr3_aa: CASSPLKGQGTDTQYF

v_call: TRBV2
d_call: NA
j_call: TRBJ2-7
clone_size: once
cdr3_nt: TGTGCCAGCAGTGTGGAGCGGAGCTACGAGCAGTACTTC
cdr3_aa: CASSVERSYEQYF

v_call: TRBV6-1
d_call: TRBD2
j_call: TRBJ2-1
clone_size: NA
cdr3_nt: TGTGCCAGCAGTGACCCCCTAGCGGGGAACAATGAGCAGTTCTTC
cdr3_aa: CASSDPLAGNNEQFF

v_call: TRBV7-2
d_call: TRBD1
j_call: TRBJ1-4
clone_size: NA
cdr3_nt: TGTGCCAGCAGCTCAACCGGGACAGGGAAGAATGAAAAACTGTTTTTT
cdr3_aa: CASSSTGTGKNEKLFF

v_call: TRBV9
d_call: TRBD1
j_call: TRBJ1-2
clone_size: NA
cdr3_nt: TGTGCCAGCAGCGTAGGAGGGGGACAGGGGGCATTCGGCTACACCTTC
cdr3_aa: CASSVGGGQGAFGYTF

v_call: TRBV5-1
d_call: NA
j_call: TRBJ2-2
clone_size: NA
cdr3_nt: TGCGCCAGCAGCTTGGAAGCGAGAACCGGGGAGCTGTTTTTT
cdr3_aa: CASSLEARTGELFF

v_call: TRBV27
d_call: NA
j_call: TRBJ1-2
clone_size: NA
cdr3_nt: TGTGCCAGCAGTTTCAACAGGGTCCCCGGCTATGGCTACACCTTC
cdr3_aa: CASSFNRVPGYGYTF

v_call: TRBV27
d_call: TRBD1
j_call: TRBJ2-7
clone_size: NA
cdr3_nt: TGTGCCAGCAGTTCGGGTCTCACAGGGGGCGCCTACGAGCAGTACTTC
cdr3_aa: CASSSGLTGGAYEQYF

v_call: TRBV9
d_call: NA
j_call: TRBJ2-5
clone_size: NA
cdr3_nt: TGTGCCAGCAGCTCCAGAGGCTCTAGGGGTCCACAAGAGACCCAGTACTTC
cdr3_aa: CASSSRGSRGPQETQYF

v_call: TRBV5-1
d_call: TRBD1
j_call: TRBJ1-4
clone_size: once
cdr3_nt: TGCGCCAGCAGCTTCTCACCGGGACAGCTAAATGAAAAACTGTTTTTT
cdr3_aa: CASSFSPGQLNEKLFF

v_call: TRBV14
d_call: NA
j_call: TRBJ2-1
clone_size: NA
cdr3_nt: TGTGCCAGCAGCCTAAGAGCGGGTTCGACCTACAATGAGCAGTTCTTC
cdr3_aa: CASSLRAGSTYNEQFF

v_call: TRBV9
d_call: TRBD1
j_call: TRBJ1-2
clone_size: NA
cdr3_nt: TGTGCCAGCAGCGTCCAGACAGGGAGGTATGGCTACACCTTC
cdr3_aa: CASSVQTGRYGYTF

v_call: TRBV27
d_call: NA
j_call: TRBJ2-7
clone_size: NA
cdr3_nt: TGTGCCAGCAGTTTATACTACCAGGGTGACGAGCAGTACTTC
cdr3_aa: CASSLYYQGDEQYF

v_call: TRBV28
d_call: TRBD2
j_call: TRBJ2-7
clone_size: NA
cdr3_nt: TGTGCCAGCCAACTCACTAACATAGCGGGAGGGCCGTACGAGCAGTACTTC
cdr3_aa: CASQLTNIAGGPYEQYF

v_call: TRBV5-4
d_call: NA
j_call: TRBJ2-7
clone_size: NA
cdr3_nt: TGTGCCAGCAGCTCGTTGCGGGGCTCCTACGAGCAGTACTTC
cdr3_aa: CASSSLRGSYEQYF

v_call: TRBV6-5
d_call: TRBD1
j_call: TRBJ1-6
clone_size: once
cdr3_nt: TGTGCCAGCAGTTGGCTGGGACAGTCTTCAAGTTCACCCCTCCACTTT
cdr3_aa: CASSWLGQSSSSPLHF